This TCR beta chain was profiled in a study of T cell responses to AZD1222 COVID-19 vaccine. The study, taken as a whole, reports: The donor cohort was predominantly white British with a female majority, and clonal diversity may have been underestimated. Across the whole spike, CD4 TCRs peaked at regions 160-218 and 743-854. Spike-specific TCRs gained breadth and depth after people received two AZD1222 doses.

V was trimmed by 3 bases and J by 7 bases, leaving 6 bases between them. This CDR3 region has 12 residues. Regarding this clone: The antigen remains undetermined.

Method: immunoSEQ multiplex PCR; TCRdb's copy keeps in-frame clones and lacks some. The data contain over 120,000 clones, roughly 90% of them singletons. The gene calls are TRBV12-3 or TRBV12-4 and TRBJ2-2; D gene unclear. The sample here was peripheral blood, taken 28 days after the second AZD1222 dose. The source is an adult who received the AZD1222 COVID-19 vaccine. CDR3 amino acids: CASSLGNGELFF. The CDR3 nucleotides are TGTGCCAGCAGTTTGGGAAACGGGGAGCTGTTTTTT.